The 17 T cell receptor beta chains below were found in one sample sequenced in a study of T cell repertoires in cytomegalovirus infection. Using its own MiXCR run on the reads, TCRdb lists one record per CDR3 protein. Of a few hundred thousand distinct CDR3 sequences listed, approximately 17% are singletons. The sequencing input was CD8+ T cells from PBMCs. These receptors originate from a human donor in good health (CMV status not recorded). Some clones in this sample may be carry-over from other donors' samples.

The V call is TRBV28, the J call TRBJ2-7, with 7 bases lining up with TRBD1. Losses at the gene ends were 7 bases for V and 4 bases for J; bases not matched to a gene: 7. Germline-derived CDR1 and CDR2 are MDHEN and SYDVKM. There are 13 residues in the CDR3. As DNA, the CDR3 is TGTGCCAGCACCTTAGACAGGGTTTACGAGCAGTACTTC. This codes for CASTLDRVYEQYF. Supplemented by reference TRBV28 and TRBJ2-7, the full variable domain reads DVKVTQSSRYLVKRTGEKVFLECVQDMDHENMFWYRQDPGLGLRLIYFSYDVKMKEKGDIPEGYSVSREKKERFSLILESASTNQTSMYLCASTLDRVYEQYFGPGTRLTVT.

The chain carries TRBV5-5 and TRBJ1-1; 7 bases align to TRBD1. The CDR3 sequence is 14 residues long. The germline gives CDR1 SGHKS, CDR2 YYEKEE (reference sequence). Unmatched junction bases numbered 5, after V lost 4 bases and J lost 2 bases. The CDR3 protein is CASSVGQSNTEAFF. CDR3 bases: TGTGCCAGCAGCGTGGGACAGTCCAACACTGAAGCTTTCTTT.

This clonotype was seen at least ten times. V gene TRBV7-8 combines with J gene TRBJ2-7; the D is unclear. The CDR3 runs 15 residues. V lost 2 bases and J lost 1, with 12 bases in between. The germline V gene has CDR1 SGHVS and CDR2 FQNEAQ. The CDR3 sequence is CASSLPRPGSYEQYF. The CDR3 bases are TGTGCCAGCAGCTTACCGCGCCCTGGTTCCTACGAGCAGTACTTC.

This clonotype was detected many times. V usage is TRBV7-6 and J usage is TRBJ1-1; TRBD1 matches at 8 bases. V trimming: 5 bases; J trimming: 1 base; junction bases outside the gene matches: 3. This CDR3 spans 14 amino acids. Germline assignment: CDR1 SGHVS and CDR2 FNYEAQ. CDR3 in DNA: TGTGCCAGCAGCCGGACAGGGTCGAACACTGAAGCTTTCTTT. This gives the protein CASSRTGSNTEAFF.

The chain employs TRBV20-1 and TRBJ2-3, with 7 bases identical to TRBD2. CDR3 size: 16 residues. Germline trimming cut 0 bases from V and 0 bases from J; bases unmatched to any gene: 6. Per the germline V gene, CDR1 is DFQATT and CDR2 is SNEGSKA (reference sequence). The CDR3 DNA reads TGCAGTGCTAGAGATGGAGGGCGGGGGAGCACAGATACGCAGTATTTT. This codes for CSARDGGRGSTDTQYF.

The rearrangement joins TRBV12-3 or TRBV12-4 to TRBJ1-5, with D unresolved. This CDR3 region has 12 residues. V gave up 9 bases and J gave up 6 bases, with 12 bases separating them. CDR3 residues: CASSTPSQPQHF. In DNA form, the CDR3 reads TGTGCCAGTAGTACACCCTCTCAGCCCCAGCATTTT.

There are many counts of this clonotype. The rearrangement uses TRBV7-6 and TRBJ1-3; a possible D gene is TRBD1 (5 bases). The CDR3 is 15 amino acids. Germline CDR1 and CDR2: SGHVS and FNYEAQ. V dropped 1 base and J dropped 0 bases, with 7 bases sitting between them. DNA for the CDR3: TGTGCCAGCAGCTTAGACAGGAACTCTGGAAACACCATATATTTT. This sequence encodes CASSLDRNSGNTIYF.

The sample holds many counts of this clonotype. The rearrangement links TRBV29-1 to TRBJ2-7; no reliable D call. This CDR3 has 11 amino acids. Trimming left V 3 bases short and J 3 bases short, with 6 bases between. From germline, CDR1 is SQVTM and CDR2 ANQGSEA. The CDR3 DNA follows: TGCAGCGTTGACTGGGGCTACGAGCAGTACTTC. As protein: CSVDWGYEQYF.

The table lists this clonotype with a few counts. V is TRBV6-2 or TRBV6-3 and J is TRBJ2-1; perhaps TRBD2 as D (5 bases). V shed 2 bases and J shed 0 bases, with 8 bases lying between them. This CDR3 has 15 residues. The germline gives CDR1 MNHEY, CDR2 SVGEGT. The CDR3 nucleotides are TGTGCCAGCAGTTACGAGGGCAGCTCCTACAATGAGCAGTTCTTC. Protein sequence: CASSYEGSSYNEQFF.

This clonotype was seen ten or more times. The V gene is TRBV7-3, the J gene TRBJ1-1, with no clear D. The germline V gene has CDR1 SGHTA and CDR2 FQGTGA. CDR3 length: 13 amino acids. Trimming pared 5 bases from V and 0 bases from J, leaving 7 bases between. The CDR3 protein is CASSITLNTEAFF. CDR3 DNA: TGTGCCAGCAGCATTACTCTGAACACTGAAGCTTTCTTT.

This clonotype was seen many times. The V and J genes are TRBV19 and TRBJ1-1; D possibly corresponds to TRBD1 (5 bases). The germline gives CDR1 LNHDA, CDR2 SQIVND (reference sequence). There are 11 residues in the CDR3. Trimming removed 8 bases at V and 7 bases at J, with 11 bases between. CDR3 in amino acids: CASLTGLEAFF. The CDR3 region has the DNA TGTGCCAGTCTTACGGGGCTTGAAGCTTTCTTT.

This clonotype was seen only a few times. This rearrangement joins TRBV4-3 to TRBJ1-2; TRBD1 is a possible D gene (5 bases). The CDR3 spans 15 residues. V shed 0 bases and J shed 4 bases, with 12 bases lying between them. Germline-derived CDR1 and CDR2 are LGHNA and YSLEER. CDR3 in amino acids: CASSQDKGEGYGYTF. The CDR3 bases are TGCGCCAGCAGCCAAGATAAAGGGGAGGGCTATGGCTACACCTTC.

This clonotype was recorded at least ten times. The chain employs TRBV4-1 and TRBJ1-1; possible D gene TRBD1, 6 bases. Germline values: CDR1 MGHRA, CDR2 YSYEKL. Between the trimmed V and J ends, which lost 0 bases and 4 bases, there was a span of 18 bases. CDR3 length: 17 amino acids. The DNA for the CDR3 is TGCGCCAGCAGCCAAGATCTGGGGACATTAGAATTCACTGAAGCTTTCTTT. Its protein is CASSQDLGTLEFTEAFF.

In the case of this clonotype: This may be a read error: a much more frequent sequence differs by one nucleotide. V is TRBV6-2 or TRBV6-3 and J is TRBJ2-3; 8 bases map to TRBD2. In germline, CDR1 is MNHEY, CDR2 SVGEGT. The trim removed 6 bases at V and 2 bases at J, leaving 7 bases unmatched. The CDR3 loop spans 15 amino acids. The CDR3: CASSYSGELTDTQYF. For the CDR3, the DNA is TGTGCCAGCAGCTATAGCGGGGAACTCACAGATACGCAGTATTTT.

The chain joins TRBV5-6 to TRBJ1-2; the D is unclear. CDR3 length: 13 residues. In germline, CDR1 is SGHDT, CDR2 YYEEEE. V lost 4 bases and J lost 5, with 12 bases in between. The CDR3 loop is CASSPPLQYGYTF. Here the CDR3 DNA reads TGTGCCAGCAGCCCGCCTCTGCAGTATGGCTACACCTTC.

The chain carries TRBV6-2 or TRBV6-3 and TRBJ2-7; D is possibly TRBD1 or TRBD2 (5 bases each). V shed 6 bases and J shed 6 bases, with 21 bases lying between them. CDR3 size: 15 residues. Germline CDR1 and CDR2: MNHEY and SVGEGT. The CDR3 region has the DNA TGTGCCAGCAGAACCGGGGCCACCGGTCGGGGCGAGCAGTACTTC. It is translated as CASRTGATGRGEQYF.

This clonotype was seen a few times. The rearrangement joins TRBV28 to TRBJ2-5; D may be TRBD2 (5 bases). Per the germline V gene, CDR1 is MDHEN and CDR2 is SYDVKM. The CDR3 contains 16 residues. V gave up 4 bases and J gave up 1 base, with 16 bases separating them. Written as DNA, the CDR3 is TGTGCCAGCAGTTCCTCGCGGGCAGTCCCCCAAGAGACCCAGTACTTC. Translating gives CASSSSRAVPQETQYF. Full variable domain (remainder filled in from reference TRBV28 and TRBJ2-5): DVKVTQSSRYLVKRTGEKVFLECVQDMDHENMFWYRQDPGLGLRLIYFSYDVKMKEKGDIPEGYSVSREKKERFSLILESASTNQTSMYLCASSSSRAVPQETQYFGPGTRLLVL.